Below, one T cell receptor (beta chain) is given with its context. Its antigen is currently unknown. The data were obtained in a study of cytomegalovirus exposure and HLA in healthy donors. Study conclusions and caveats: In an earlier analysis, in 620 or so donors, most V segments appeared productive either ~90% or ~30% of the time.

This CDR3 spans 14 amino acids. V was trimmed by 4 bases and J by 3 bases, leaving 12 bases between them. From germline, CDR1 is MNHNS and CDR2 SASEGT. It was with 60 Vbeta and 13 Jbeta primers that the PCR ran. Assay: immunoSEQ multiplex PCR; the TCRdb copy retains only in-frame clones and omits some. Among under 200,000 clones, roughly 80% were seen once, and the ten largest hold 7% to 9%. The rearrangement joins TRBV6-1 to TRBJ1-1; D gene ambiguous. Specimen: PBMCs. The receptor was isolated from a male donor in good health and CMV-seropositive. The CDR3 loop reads CASSAKTGDTEAFF. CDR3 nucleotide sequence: TGTGCCAGCAGTGCCAAGACCGGGGACACTGAAGCTTTCTTT.